The 22 T cell receptor beta chains below come from one sample, sequenced in a study of shared clonotypes between healthy human individuals. The protocol was immunoSEQ multiplex PCR, while the TCRdb copy is restricted to in-frame clones and leaves out a portion. The sample lists 550,000 to 600,000 clones; about 80% were seen once. Input material: PBMCs. The source of these receptors is a woman in her thirties or forties in good health. Some clones in this sample may be carry-over from other donors' samples.

The chain uses TRBV10-2 and TRBJ1-4; D remains unclear. Between the trimmed V and J ends, which lost 2 bases and 4 bases, there was a span of 14 bases. Germline V gene data show CDR1 as WSHSY and CDR2 as SAAADI. The CDR3 is made up of 16 amino acids. CDR3 DNA: TGCGCCAGCAGTGAGCCAGATAACGGAGGTAATGAAAAACTGTTTTTT. Its protein is CASSEPDNGGNEKLFF.

Concerning this clone: A far larger clone differs by one base, so this is likely a read error. This chain connects TRBV29-1 to TRBJ1-1; D perhaps matches TRBD1 (5 bases). Germline values: CDR1 SQVTM, CDR2 ANQGSEA. The CDR3 extends over 11 amino acids. Here the CDR3 reads CSVGGIPKALF. The CDR3 nucleotides are TGCAGCGTTGGGGGGATCCCAAAAGCTCTCTTT.

The J gene is TRBJ1-1, the V gene TRBV7-9; D is unclear. Trimming left V 1 base short and J 4 bases short, with 13 bases between. The CDR3 spans 15 residues. CDR1 and CDR2 from the germline V gene are SEHNR and FQNEAQ (reference sequence). Written as DNA, the CDR3 is TGTGCCAGCAGCTTAGTGCTGGATCGGGGCACTGAAGCTTTCTTT. As protein: CASSLVLDRGTEAFF.

The chain recombines TRBV9 with TRBJ2-7, with D unclear. Trimming took off 0 bases at V and 2 bases at J, with 12 bases between the two ends. There are 15 residues in the CDR3. Germline CDR1 and CDR2: SGDLS and YYNGEE. In DNA form, the CDR3 reads TGTGCCAGCAGCGTAGGTGACCAAATTACCTACGAGCAGTACTTC. Amino acid sequence: CASSVGDQITYEQYF. Full variable domain (outside the CDR3, taken from reference TRBV9 and TRBJ2-7): DSGVTQTPKHLITATGQRVTLRCSPRSGDLSVYWYQQSLDQGLQFLIQYYNGEERAKGNILERFSAQQFPDLHSELNLSSLELGDSALYFCASSVGDQITYEQYFGPGTRLTVT.

The rearrangement links TRBV7-8 to TRBJ2-7, with TRBD1 matching 10 bases. This CDR3 comprises 15 residues. Germline lookup yields CDR1 SGHVS and CDR2 FQNEAQ. The V segment lost 1 base and the J segment 5 bases; nucleotides outside the gene matches: 5. CDR3 protein: CASSLEGQGYDEQYF. For the CDR3, the DNA is TGTGCCAGCAGCTTAGAGGGACAGGGGTACGACGAGCAGTACTTC. Complete variable domain (other parts from reference TRBV7-8 and TRBJ2-7): GAGVSQSPRYKVAKRGQDVALRCDPISGHVSLFWYQQALGQGPEFLTYFQNEAQLDKSGLPSDRFFAERPEGSVSTLKIQRTQQEDSAVYLCASSLEGQGYDEQYFGPGTRLTVT.

The chain joins TRBV18 to TRBJ2-3; 7 bases agree with TRBD1. Germline CDR1 is KGHSH and CDR2 is LQKENI. This CDR3 contains 15 residues. Germline trimming cut 4 bases from V and 5 bases from J; bases unmatched to any gene: 9. The chain's CDR3 is CASSLGQMMGDTQYF. CDR3 nucleotides: TGTGCCAGCTCACTGGGACAGATGATGGGAGATACGCAGTATTTT.

The V call is TRBV19, the J call TRBJ2-7; TRBD1 matches at 7 bases. After removal of 2 bases from V and 4 bases from J, the junction contained 2 bases not matched to a gene. The germline CDR1 and CDR2 sequences are LNHDA and SQIVND (reference sequence). This CDR3 has 13 amino acids. CDR3 coding DNA: TGTGCCAGTAGTATACAACAGGGGTACGAGCAGTACTTC. Translating gives CASSIQQGYEQYF.

Only a few counts were recorded for this clone. J is TRBJ2-5 and V is TRBV15, with a weak D call TRBD2 (6 bases). Gene TRBJ2-7 matches the end of the DNA better, so the J call may be wrong. Germline CDR1 LNHNV, CDR2 YYDKDF (reference sequence). This CDR3 is built from 13 residues. The CDR3 sequence is CATSRTGAGEQYF. For the CDR3, the DNA is TGTGCCACCAGCAGGACGGGAGCGGGCGAGCAGTACTTC.

This clone appeared a single time. The sample has other DNA sequences that encode this CDR3 too. This sequence joins TRBV28 and TRBJ2-7; 9 positions match TRBD1. The J segment lost 2 bases and the V segment lost 3 bases, leaving 2 bases of the junction unmatched. The CDR3 runs 14 residues. The V gene's germline CDR1 is MDHEN and CDR2 SYDVKM. Here the CDR3 DNA reads TGTGCCAGCAGTTTGGGACAGGGTCCCTACGAGCAGTACTTC. Amino acid sequence: CASSLGQGPYEQYF.

The chain employs TRBV28 and TRBJ2-7, with D unclear. The CDR3 covers 14 residues. V was clipped by 7 bases and J by 0 bases, with 13 bases between them. Germline CDR1 reads MDHEN; CDR2 reads SYDVKM. The CDR3 here is CASTLGQPSYEQYF. The CDR3, as DNA: TGTGCCAGCACCCTCGGGCAGCCCTCCTACGAGCAGTACTTC.

This clone appeared once. This sequence joins TRBV4-3 and TRBJ1-6; D unresolved. Germline V gives CDR1 LGHNA, CDR2 YSLEER. CDR3 length equals 16 residues. Trimming stripped 1 base from V and 6 bases from J, with 13 bases between. The CDR3 DNA follows: TGCGCCAGCAGCCAAGTTAGACTGACCCTTAATTCACCCCTCCACTTT. It translates to CASSQVRLTLNSPLHF.

This chain links TRBV7-2 with TRBJ2-5, with D maybe TRBD1 (5 bases). With 1 base removed from V and 2 bases from J, the gap between germline ends came to 11 bases. The CDR3 contains 15 residues. The germline V gene has CDR1 SGHTA and CDR2 FQGNSA. As DNA, the CDR3 is TGTGCCAGCAGCTTAGACCCAGGGCCACAAGAGACCCAGTACTTC. Translating gives CASSLDPGPQETQYF.

This sequence joins TRBV7-9 and TRBJ1-1; no firm D call. Germline V gene sequence: CDR1 SEHNR, CDR2 FQNEAQ (reference sequence). Between the trimmed V and J ends, which lost 5 bases and 0 bases, there was a span of 13 bases. This CDR3 is 15 amino acids long. The CDR3 spells CASSLKTGMNTEAFF. The DNA for the CDR3 is TGTGCCAGCAGCCTTAAAACTGGGATGAACACTGAAGCTTTCTTT.

The chain employs TRBV29-1 and TRBJ2-7, with a tentative D call TRBD2 (6 bases). The germline CDR1 and CDR2 sequences are SQVTM and ANQGSEA. Deletions cut 4 bases from V and 3 bases from J, with 16 bases between. The CDR3 consists of 14 residues. As DNA, the CDR3 is TGCAGCGTTGTCGGTAGCGGAGAGATCTACGAGCAGTACTTC. This codes for CSVVGSGEIYEQYF.

The genes are TRBV5-1 and TRBJ1-4; 10 nucleotides line up with TRBD1. V lost 5 bases to trimming and J lost 7 bases; unmatched junction nucleotides: 5. CDR3 length equals 14 residues. The germline V gene has CDR1 SGHRS and CDR2 YFSETQ. CDR3: CASRPGQGSEKLFF. CDR3 in DNA: TGCGCCAGCAGACCGGGACAGGGGAGTGAAAAACTGTTTTTT.

V gene TRBV7-2 combines with J gene TRBJ1-2, with 8 bases lining up with TRBD1. The length of the CDR3 is 15 residues. V lost 1 base, J lost 7 bases, and 8 bases stayed unmatched. Germline CDR1 SGHTA, CDR2 FQGNSA. The CDR3 reads CASSLGRGQGSGYTF. The CDR3 DNA reads TGTGCCAGCAGCTTAGGGCGCGGACAGGGTTCTGGCTACACCTTC.

V is TRBV5-1 and J is TRBJ1-1, with TRBD1 matching over 11 bases. The CDR3 is 15 residues long. Unmatched junction bases numbered 6, after V lost 3 bases and J lost 5 bases. The germline gives CDR1 SGHRS, CDR2 YFSETQ. This CDR3 reads CASSSGQGAWTEAFF. The CDR3 DNA reads as TGCGCCAGCAGCTCCGGACAGGGGGCCTGGACTGAAGCTTTCTTT.

J is TRBJ2-7 and V is TRBV27, with unresolved D. The V end was cut by 0 bases, the J end by 2 bases, with 11 bases between. This CDR3 is 15 amino acids long. CDR1 is MNHEY, CDR2 SMNVEV, per germline (reference sequence). The CDR3 bases are TGTGCCAGCAGTTTATCTTTTGTCAGGCCCTACGAGCAGTACTTC. Protein product: CASSLSFVRPYEQYF.

This chain uses TRBV6-5 with TRBJ1-1; D may be TRBD1 (5 bases). The CDR3 contains 14 residues. V was trimmed by 6 bases and J by 5 bases, leaving 16 bases between them. The V gene's germline CDR1 is MNHEY and CDR2 SVGAGI. The CDR3 spells CASSFVLGGTEAFF. CDR3 in DNA: TGTGCCAGCAGCTTCGTCCTGGGGGGGACTGAAGCTTTCTTT.

The rearrangement joins TRBV7-8 to TRBJ2-1; possibly TRBD2 for D (7 bases). CDR1 SGHVS and CDR2 FQNEAQ come from the germline V gene. The CDR3 is 16 amino acids. With 3 bases removed from V and 4 bases from J, the gap between germline ends came to 16 bases. The CDR3 DNA reads TGTGCCAGCAGCTTCGGGGGGCGCGGGTTATACAATGAGCAGTTCTTC. It codes for CASSFGGRGLYNEQFF.

This clone was detected once. The chain has TRBV7-8 and TRBJ2-6; D not resolved. CDR1 and CDR2 from the germline V gene are SGHVS and FQNEAQ. This CDR3 comprises 14 residues. Trimming stripped 1 base from V and 0 bases from J, with 1 base between. This chain's CDR3 is CASSLDSGANVLTF. The CDR3 bases are TGTGCCAGCAGCTTAGACTCTGGGGCCAACGTCCTGACTTTC.

The chain joins TRBV9 to TRBJ2-6; 7 nucleotides align to TRBD2. CDR3 length: 17 amino acids. The junction had 7 bases not matched to a gene; V was cut back by 2 bases and J by 2 bases. Germline CDR1 is SGDLS and CDR2 is YYNGEE. The CDR3: CASSVSGTFAGANVLTF. In DNA form, the CDR3 reads TGTGCCAGCAGCGTCAGCGGGACTTTTGCTGGGGCCAACGTCCTGACTTTC.